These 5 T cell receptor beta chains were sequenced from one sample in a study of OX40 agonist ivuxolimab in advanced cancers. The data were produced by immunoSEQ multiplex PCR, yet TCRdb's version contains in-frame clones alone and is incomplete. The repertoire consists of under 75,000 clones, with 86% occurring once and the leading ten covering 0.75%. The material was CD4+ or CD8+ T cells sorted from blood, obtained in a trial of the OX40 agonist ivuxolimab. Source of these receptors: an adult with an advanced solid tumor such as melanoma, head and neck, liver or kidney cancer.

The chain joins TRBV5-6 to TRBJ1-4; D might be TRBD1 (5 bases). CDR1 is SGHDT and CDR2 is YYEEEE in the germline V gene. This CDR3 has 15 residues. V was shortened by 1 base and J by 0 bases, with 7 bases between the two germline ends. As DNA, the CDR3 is TGTGCCAGCAGCTTGACAGGAACAACTAATGAAAAACTGTTTTTT. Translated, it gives CASSLTGTTNEKLFF.

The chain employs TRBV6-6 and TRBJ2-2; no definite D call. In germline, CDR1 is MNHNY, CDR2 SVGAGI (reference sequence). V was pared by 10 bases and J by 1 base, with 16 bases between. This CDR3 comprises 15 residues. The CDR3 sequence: CATSPGPRNTGELFF. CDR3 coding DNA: TGTGCCACCTCCCCCGGTCCCCGGAACACCGGGGAGCTGTTTTTT.

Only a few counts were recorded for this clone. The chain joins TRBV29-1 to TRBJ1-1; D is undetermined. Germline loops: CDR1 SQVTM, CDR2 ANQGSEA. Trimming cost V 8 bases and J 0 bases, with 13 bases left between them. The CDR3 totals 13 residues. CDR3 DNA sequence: TGCAGCCATAAACGGGCCATGAACACTGAAGCTTTCTTT. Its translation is CSHKRAMNTEAFF.

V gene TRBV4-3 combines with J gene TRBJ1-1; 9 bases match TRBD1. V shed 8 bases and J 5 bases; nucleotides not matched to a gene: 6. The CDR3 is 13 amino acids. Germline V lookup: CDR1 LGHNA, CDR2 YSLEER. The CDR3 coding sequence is TGCGCCAGCGCACAGGGGGCGGGAACTGAAGCTTTCTTT. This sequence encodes CASAQGAGTEAFF.

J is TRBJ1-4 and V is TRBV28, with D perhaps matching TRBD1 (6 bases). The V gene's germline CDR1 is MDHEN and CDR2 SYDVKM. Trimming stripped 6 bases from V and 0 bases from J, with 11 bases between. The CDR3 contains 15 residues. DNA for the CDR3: TGTGCCAGCAGGGGGAGGACAGCAACTAATGAAAAACTGTTTTTT. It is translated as CASRGRTATNEKLFF.